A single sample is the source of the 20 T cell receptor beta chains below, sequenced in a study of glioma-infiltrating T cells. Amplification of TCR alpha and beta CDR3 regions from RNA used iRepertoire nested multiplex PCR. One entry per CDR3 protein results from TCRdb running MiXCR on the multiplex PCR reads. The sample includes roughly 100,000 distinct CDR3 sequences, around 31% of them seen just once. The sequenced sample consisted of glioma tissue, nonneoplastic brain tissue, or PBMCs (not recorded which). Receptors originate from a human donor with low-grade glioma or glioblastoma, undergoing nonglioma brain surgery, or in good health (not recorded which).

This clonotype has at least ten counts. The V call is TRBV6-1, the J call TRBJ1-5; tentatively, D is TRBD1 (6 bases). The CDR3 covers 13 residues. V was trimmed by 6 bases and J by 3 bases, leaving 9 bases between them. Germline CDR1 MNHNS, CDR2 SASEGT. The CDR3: CASRRTVNQPQHF. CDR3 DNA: TGTGCCAGCAGAAGGACAGTCAATCAGCCCCAGCATTTT.

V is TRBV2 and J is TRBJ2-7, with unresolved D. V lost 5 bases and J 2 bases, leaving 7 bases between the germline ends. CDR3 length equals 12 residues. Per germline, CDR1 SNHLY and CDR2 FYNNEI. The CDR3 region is CASSHGTYEQYF. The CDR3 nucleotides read TGTGCCAGCAGTCACGGCACCTACGAGCAGTACTTC.

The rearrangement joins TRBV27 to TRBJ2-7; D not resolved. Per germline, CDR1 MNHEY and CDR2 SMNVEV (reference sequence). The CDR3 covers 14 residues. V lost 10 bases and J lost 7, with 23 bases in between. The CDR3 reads CATRDTMGWNEQYF. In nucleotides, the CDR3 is TGTGCCACCAGAGATACAATGGGGTGGAATGAGCAGTACTTC.

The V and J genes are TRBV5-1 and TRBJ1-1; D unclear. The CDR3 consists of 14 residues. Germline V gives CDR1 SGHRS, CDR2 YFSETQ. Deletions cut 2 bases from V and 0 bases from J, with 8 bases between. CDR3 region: CASSFETVNTEAFF. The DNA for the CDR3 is TGCGCCAGCAGCTTCGAAACAGTGAACACTGAAGCTTTCTTT.

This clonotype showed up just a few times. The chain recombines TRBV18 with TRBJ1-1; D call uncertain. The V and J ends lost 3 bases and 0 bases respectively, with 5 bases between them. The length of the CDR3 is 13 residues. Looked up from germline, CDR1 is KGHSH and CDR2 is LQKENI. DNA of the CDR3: TGTGCCAGCTCACCGGCGCTGAACACTGAAGCTTTCTTT. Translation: CASSPALNTEAFF.

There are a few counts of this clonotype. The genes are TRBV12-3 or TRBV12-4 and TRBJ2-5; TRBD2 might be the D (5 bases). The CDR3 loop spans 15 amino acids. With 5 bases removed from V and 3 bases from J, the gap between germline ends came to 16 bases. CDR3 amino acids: CASSTYTGFEETQYF. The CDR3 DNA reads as TGTGCCAGCAGTACCTATACGGGGTTCGAAGAGACCCAGTACTTC.

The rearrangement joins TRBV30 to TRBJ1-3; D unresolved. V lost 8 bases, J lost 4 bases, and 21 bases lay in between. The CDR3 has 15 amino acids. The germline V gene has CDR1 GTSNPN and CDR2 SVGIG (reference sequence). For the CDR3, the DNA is TGTGCCAGCACGCACCGGGCCTCAGTAGGAAACACCATATATTTT. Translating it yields CASTHRASVGNTIYF.

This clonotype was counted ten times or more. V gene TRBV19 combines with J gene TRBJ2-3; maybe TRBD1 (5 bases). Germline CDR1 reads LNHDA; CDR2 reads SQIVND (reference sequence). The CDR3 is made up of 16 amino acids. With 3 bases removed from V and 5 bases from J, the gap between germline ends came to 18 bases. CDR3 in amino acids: CASSIADHRLGDTQYF. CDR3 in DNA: TGTGCCAGTAGTATTGCGGACCACAGGTTGGGAGATACGCAGTATTTT.

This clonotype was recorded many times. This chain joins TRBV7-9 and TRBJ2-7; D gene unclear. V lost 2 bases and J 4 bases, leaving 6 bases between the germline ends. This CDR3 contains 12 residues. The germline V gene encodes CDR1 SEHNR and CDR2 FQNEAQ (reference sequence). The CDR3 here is CASSLLNYEQYF. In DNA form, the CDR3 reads TGTGCCAGCAGCTTATTAAATTACGAGCAGTACTTC.

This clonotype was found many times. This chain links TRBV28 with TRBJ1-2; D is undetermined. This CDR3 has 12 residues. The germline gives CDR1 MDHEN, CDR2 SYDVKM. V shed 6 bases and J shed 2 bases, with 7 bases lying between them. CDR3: CASSPANYGYTF. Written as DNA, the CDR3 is TGTGCCAGCAGCCCCGCCAACTATGGCTACACCTTC.

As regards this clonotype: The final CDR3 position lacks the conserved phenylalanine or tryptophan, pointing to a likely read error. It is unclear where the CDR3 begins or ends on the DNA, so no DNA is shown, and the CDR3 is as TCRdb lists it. CDR3 sequence: CASSYQPSGSYERYL. V gene TRBV6-5 combines with J gene TRBJ2-1. From its first to its last residue, the CDR3 has 15 amino acids. CDR1 and CDR2 from the germline V gene are MNHEY and SVGAGI.

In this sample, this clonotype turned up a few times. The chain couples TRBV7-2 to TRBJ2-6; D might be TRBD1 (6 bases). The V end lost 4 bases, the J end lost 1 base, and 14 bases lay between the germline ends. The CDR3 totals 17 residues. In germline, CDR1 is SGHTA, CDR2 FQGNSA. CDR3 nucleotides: TGTGCCAGCAGCTCCGGGACACCGAGATCTGGGGCCAACGTCCTGACTTTC. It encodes CASSSGTPRSGANVLTF.

The chain's CDR3 is CASSLVGKETQYF. DNA for the CDR3: TGTGCCAGCAGCTTGGTTGGAAAAGAGACCCAGTACTTC. The rearrangement links TRBV5-4 to TRBJ2-5; D gene unclear. Trimming stripped 0 bases from V and 3 bases from J, with 6 bases between. Germline values: CDR1 SGHNT, CDR2 YYREEE (reference sequence). The CDR3 has 13 amino acids.

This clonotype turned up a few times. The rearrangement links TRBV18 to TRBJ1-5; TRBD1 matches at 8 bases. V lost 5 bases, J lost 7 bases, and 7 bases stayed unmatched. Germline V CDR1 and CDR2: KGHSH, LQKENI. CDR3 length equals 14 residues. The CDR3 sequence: CASSSQGGPQPQHF. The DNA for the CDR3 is TGTGCCAGCTCATCACAGGGGGGGCCCCAGCCCCAGCATTTT.

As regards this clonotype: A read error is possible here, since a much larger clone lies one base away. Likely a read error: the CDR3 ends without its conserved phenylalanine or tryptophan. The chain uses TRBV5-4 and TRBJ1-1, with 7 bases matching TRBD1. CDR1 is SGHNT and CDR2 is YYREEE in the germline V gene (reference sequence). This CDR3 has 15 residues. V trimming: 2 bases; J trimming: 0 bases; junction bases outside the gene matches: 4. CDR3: CASSFETGLNTEAFL. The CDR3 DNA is TGTGCCAGCAGCTTTGAGACAGGGCTGAACACTGAAGCTTTCCTT.

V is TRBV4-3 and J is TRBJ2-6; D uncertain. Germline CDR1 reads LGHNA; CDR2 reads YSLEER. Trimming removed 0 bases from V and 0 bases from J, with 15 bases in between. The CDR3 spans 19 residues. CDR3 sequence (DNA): TGCGCCAGCAGCCAAGAAGTGCAGGCCACCTTCTCTGGGGCCAACGTCCTGACTTTC. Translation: CASSQEVQATFSGANVLTF.

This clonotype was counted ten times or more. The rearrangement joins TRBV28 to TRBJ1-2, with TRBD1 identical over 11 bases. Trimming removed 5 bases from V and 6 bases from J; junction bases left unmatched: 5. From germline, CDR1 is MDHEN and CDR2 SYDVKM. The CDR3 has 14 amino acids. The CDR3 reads CASSRDRGINGYTF. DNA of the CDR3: TGTGCCAGCAGTCGGGACAGGGGGATTAATGGCTACACCTTC.

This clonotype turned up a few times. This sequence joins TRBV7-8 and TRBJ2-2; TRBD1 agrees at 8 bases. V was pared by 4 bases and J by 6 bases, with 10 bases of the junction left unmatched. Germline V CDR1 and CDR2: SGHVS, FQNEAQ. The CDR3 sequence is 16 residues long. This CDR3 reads CASSYRTGSLAGELFF. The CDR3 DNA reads TGTGCCAGCAGCTACCGGACAGGGAGCTTAGCCGGGGAGCTGTTTTTT. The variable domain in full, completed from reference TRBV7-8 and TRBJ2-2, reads GAGVSQSPRYKVAKRGQDVALRCDPISGHVSLFWYQQALGQGPEFLTYFQNEAQLDKSGLPSDRFFAERPEGSVSTLKIQRTQQEDSAVYLCASSYRTGSLAGELFFGEGSRLTVL.

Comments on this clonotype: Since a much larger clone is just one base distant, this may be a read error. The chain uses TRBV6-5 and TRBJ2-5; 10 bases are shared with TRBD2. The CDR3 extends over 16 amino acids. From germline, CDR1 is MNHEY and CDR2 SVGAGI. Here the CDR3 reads CASGYSASGGQETQYF. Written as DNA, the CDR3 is TGTGCCAGCGGTTACTCGGCTAGCGGGGGCCAAGAGACCCAGTACTTC.

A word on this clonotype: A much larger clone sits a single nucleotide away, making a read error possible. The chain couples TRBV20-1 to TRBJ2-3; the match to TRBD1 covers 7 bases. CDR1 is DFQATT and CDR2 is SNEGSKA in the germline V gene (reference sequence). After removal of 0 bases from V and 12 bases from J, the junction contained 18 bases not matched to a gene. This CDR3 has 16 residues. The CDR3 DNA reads TGCAGTGCTAGAGATATCAAGACAGGGATCAATCAGCCCCAGTATTTT. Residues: CSARDIKTGINQPQYF.